The entry that follows covers one T cell receptor (beta chain) sequence. TCRdb's copy holds only in-frame clones and misses some; the assay was immunoSEQ multiplex PCR. This table holds 45,000 or so clones, roughly four fifths found once. This record comes from a study of PD-L1 blockade in urothelial cancer. Sequencing used PBMCs, obtained around atezolizumab (anti-PD-L1) treatment. The source of this sequence is a man aged 65 to 85 with urothelial cancer.

This CDR3 reads CASSPQVGTYEQYF. The DNA for the CDR3 is TGCGCCAGCAGCCCGCAGGTAGGAACCTACGAGCAGTACTTC. This chain connects TRBV5-1 to TRBJ2-7; D remains unclear. V shed 4 bases and J shed 2 bases, with 13 bases lying between them. Germline V gene data show CDR1 as SGHRS and CDR2 as YFSETQ. The CDR3 sequence is 14 residues long.